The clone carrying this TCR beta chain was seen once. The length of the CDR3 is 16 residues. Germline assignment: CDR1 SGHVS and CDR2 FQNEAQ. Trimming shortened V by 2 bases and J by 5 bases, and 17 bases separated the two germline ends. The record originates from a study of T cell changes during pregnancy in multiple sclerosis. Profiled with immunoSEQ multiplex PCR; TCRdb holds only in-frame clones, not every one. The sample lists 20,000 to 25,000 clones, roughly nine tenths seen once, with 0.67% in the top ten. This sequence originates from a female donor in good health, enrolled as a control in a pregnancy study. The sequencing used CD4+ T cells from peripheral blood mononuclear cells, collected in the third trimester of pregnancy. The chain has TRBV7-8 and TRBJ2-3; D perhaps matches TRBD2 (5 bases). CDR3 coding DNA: TGTGCCAGCAGCTTACCCCTTACTAGGATCAGAGATACGCAGTATTTT. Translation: CASSLPLTRIRDTQYF.